Presented here are 21 T cell receptor beta chains from one specimen sequenced in a study of shared clonotypes between healthy human individuals. This table comes from immunoSEQ multiplex PCR, and its TCRdb copy is limited to in-frame clones, with some not included. The data contain around 1.1 million clones, roughly 80% of them singletons. Input material: memory CD4+ T cells from PBMCs. Subset reported: CD45RA-negative fraction. All receptors derive from a man between 18 and 29 years old in good health. Some clones in this sample may be carry-over from other donors' samples.

V usage is TRBV28 and J usage is TRBJ2-1, with 9 positions matching TRBD2. J lost 8 bases, V lost 5 bases, and 16 bases had no gene match. Germline CDR1 MDHEN, CDR2 SYDVKM. The CDR3 consists of 17 residues. The CDR3: CASSPSLAGGPMDEQFF. The CDR3 nucleotides are TGTGCCAGCAGTCCCTCCCTGGCGGGAGGGCCAATGGATGAGCAGTTCTTC.

As for this clone: An end of the junction does not agree with germline; a read error may underlie this. The chain combines TRBV11-2 with TRBJ2-7, with TRBD2 matching over 9 bases. This CDR3 comprises 12 residues. From germline, CDR1 is SGHAT and CDR2 FQNNGV. The CDR3 loop reads CASSLDLAGTLF. DNA for the CDR3: TGTGCCAGCAGCTTAGACCTAGCGGGGACCCTCTTC.

This sequence joins TRBV6-6 and TRBJ2-2, with TRBD2 identical over 8 bases. Trimming took 2 bases from V and 4 from J; bases not matched to a gene: 6. The V gene's germline CDR1 is MNHNY and CDR2 SVGAGI (reference sequence). There are 16 residues in the CDR3. CDR3 sequence reads: CASSYRRGGSTGELFF. In nucleotides, the CDR3 is TGTGCCAGCAGTTACCGACGGGGGGGTTCCACCGGGGAGCTGTTTTTT.

This clone was observed a few times. The V and J genes are TRBV30 and TRBJ1-5, with TRBD1 as a possible D gene (5 bases). In germline, CDR1 is GTSNPN, CDR2 SVGIG (reference sequence). V was trimmed by 3 bases and J by 2 bases, leaving 11 bases between them. The CDR3 has 14 amino acids. CDR3 in DNA: TGTGCCTGGAGCCGGGAAGGGGGCAATCAGCCCCAGCATTTT. Translation: CAWSREGGNQPQHF. Filled out from reference TRBV30 and TRBJ1-5, the complete variable domain reads SQTIHQWPATLVQPVGSPLSLECTVEGTSNPNLYWYRQAAGRGLQLLFYSVGIGQISSEVPQNLSASRPQDRQFILSSKKLLLSDSGFYLCAWSREGGNQPQHFGDGTRLSIL.

This chain uses TRBV6-1 with TRBJ2-2, with D unclear. From germline, CDR1 is MNHNS and CDR2 SASEGT. The CDR3 length is 13 residues. V shed 8 bases and J shed 4 bases, with 11 bases lying between them. In DNA, the CDR3 is TGTGCCAGCCCCGCCTGGGGCACCGGGGAGCTGTTTTTT. It specifies CASPAWGTGELFF.

CDR3 sequence reads: CASSPSGQGKNIQYF. The CDR3 DNA follows: TGTGCCAGTAGTCCCTCCGGGCAAGGCAAAAACATTCAGTACTTC. The chain recombines TRBV19 with TRBJ2-4; no firm D call. Germline V gene lookup returns CDR1 LNHDA and CDR2 SQIVND (reference sequence). The CDR3 loop spans 15 amino acids. Trimming pared 5 bases from V and 3 bases from J, leaving 14 bases between.

This sequence joins TRBV6-6 and TRBJ1-1, with a possible D match to TRBD1 (5 bases). The length of the CDR3 is 15 residues. Germline V gene sequence: CDR1 MNHNY, CDR2 SVGAGI (reference sequence). V was pared by 5 bases and J by 1 base, with 14 bases between. CDR3 in amino acids: CASSQQVAGNTEAFF. CDR3 sequence (DNA): TGTGCCAGCAGTCAACAGGTCGCAGGGAACACTGAAGCTTTCTTT.

This clone has a single count. The rearrangement links TRBV9 to TRBJ1-1; 8 bases are shared with TRBD1. The V gene's germline CDR1 is SGDLS and CDR2 YYNGEE. The CDR3 has 16 residues. J lost 3 bases, V lost 4 bases, and 11 bases had no gene match. CDR3 residues: CASSPPRGLFDTEAFF. The CDR3 DNA is TGTGCCAGCAGCCCTCCCAGGGGGCTCTTTGACACTGAAGCTTTCTTT.

The chain couples TRBV7-7 to TRBJ2-2; TRBD2 matches at 8 bases. This CDR3 region has 14 residues. The junction had 6 bases not matched to a gene; V was cut back by 10 bases and J by 2 bases. The germline V gene has CDR1 SSHAT and CDR2 FNYEAQ (reference sequence). The CDR3 region is CATRLAPNTGELFF. The CDR3 coding sequence is TGTGCCACCCGACTAGCGCCAAACACCGGGGAGCTGTTTTTT.

Only one count was recorded for this clone. The chain has TRBV7-8 and TRBJ1-1; 9 bases are shared with TRBD1. V shed 1 base, J shed 10 bases, and the junction held 10 bases outside the gene matches. This CDR3 comprises 15 residues. Germline loops: CDR1 SGHVS, CDR2 FQNEAQ. CDR3 region: CASSLEGGQGGLAFF. For the CDR3, the DNA is TGTGCCAGCAGCTTAGAGGGGGGACAGGGCGGGTTAGCTTTCTTT.

V and J are TRBV5-4 and TRBJ2-7, with 7 bases lining up with TRBD2. The germline CDR1 and CDR2 sequences are SGHNT and YYREEE (reference sequence). Losses at the gene ends were 4 bases for V and 3 bases for J; bases not matched to a gene: 7. The CDR3 is 14 amino acids. In DNA form, the CDR3 reads TGTGCCAGCAGCCAAGGGTGGGAGGGCTACGAGCAGTACTTC. Translation gives CASSQGWEGYEQYF.

In its sample, this clone was seen a few times. This chain's CDR3 is CASSSQDEQYF. For the CDR3, the DNA is TGTGCCAGCAGCTCCCAGGACGAGCAGTACTTC. The rearrangement uses TRBV21-1 and TRBJ2-7; the table's D gene call, TRBD1, was not cross checked with the DNA. TRBV21-1 is a known pseudogene. CDR3 length equals 11 residues.

V gene TRBV28 combines with J gene TRBJ2-7; 7 positions match TRBD1. The junction had 15 bases not matched to a gene; V was cut back by 7 bases and J by 6 bases. The CDR3 has 15 residues. Germline-derived CDR1 and CDR2 are MDHEN and SYDVKM. The CDR3 reads CASNPQDRDRVEQYF. The CDR3 coding sequence is TGTGCCAGCAATCCTCAAGACAGGGATAGGGTCGAGCAGTACTTC.

This clone was detected only once. In DNA, the CDR3 is TGTGCCAGCAGCTACCAGGGTTGGGTCACTGAAGCTTTCTTT. Encoded protein: CASSYQGWVTEAFF. This chain links TRBV7-2 with TRBJ1-1; tentatively, D is TRBD1 (5 bases). Germline V gene lookup returns CDR1 SGHTA and CDR2 FQGNSA. CDR3 size: 14 residues. Trimming took off 4 bases at V and 4 bases at J, with 13 bases between the two ends.

The rearrangement links TRBV27 to TRBJ2-7; 8 nucleotides align to TRBD2. CDR3 length equals 23 residues. CDR1 and CDR2 (germline): MNHEY, SMNVEV (reference sequence). J was trimmed by 6 bases and V by 5 bases; bases with no gene match: 36. CDR3 sequence (DNA): TGTGCCAGCAGTCCCGCCCGGACTCGTCCGGGTAGTGGCGGGAGGAGTCGAATGCCCGAGCAGTACTTC. Its protein is CASSPARTRPGSGGRSRMPEQYF.

The V call is TRBV9, the J call TRBJ2-1, with 7 bases that match TRBD2. The V gene's germline CDR1 is SGDLS and CDR2 YYNGEE. This CDR3 comprises 14 residues. After removal of 2 bases from V and 7 bases from J, the junction contained 6 bases not matched to a gene. The CDR3 DNA follows: TGTGCCAGCAGCGTTGGAGGTAGCGGGAATGAGCAGTTCTTC. Its protein is CASSVGGSGNEQFF.

This chain uses TRBV28 with TRBJ1-3; 7 nucleotides align to TRBD1. The CDR3 consists of 15 residues. CDR1 MDHEN and CDR2 SYDVKM come from the germline V gene. The junction had 5 bases not matched to a gene; V was cut back by 3 bases and J by 3 bases. For the CDR3, the DNA is TGTGCCAGCAGTTTCCTCGGGACAGATGGAAACACCATATATTTT. Residues: CASSFLGTDGNTIYF.

This clone occurred once. This CDR3 is CASSLKPDVSYEQYF. The CDR3 nucleotides read TGTGCCAGCAGTTTGAAGCCAGACGTATCCTACGAGCAGTACTTC. The chain links TRBV27 to TRBJ2-7; unclear D gene. The CDR3 is 15 amino acids. Germline CDR1 reads MNHEY; CDR2 reads SMNVEV (reference sequence). The V end lost 3 bases, the J end lost 1 base, and 13 bases lay between the germline ends.

The chain uses TRBV28 and TRBJ1-5; TRBD1 agrees at 8 bases. This CDR3 has 15 amino acids. After removal of 3 bases from V and 3 bases from J, the junction contained 4 bases not matched to a gene. In germline, CDR1 is MDHEN, CDR2 SYDVKM. This CDR3 is CASSLTGAPNQPQHF. The DNA for the CDR3 is TGTGCCAGCAGTTTGACAGGGGCCCCCAATCAGCCCCAGCATTTT.

The chain is built from TRBV4-1 and TRBJ2-3, with D unclear. Deletions cut 4 bases from V and 6 bases from J, with 8 bases between. CDR1 and CDR2 (germline): MGHRA, YSYEKL. The CDR3 consists of 12 residues. CDR3 sequence (DNA): TGCGCCAGCAGCCTAGCAAGGGATACGCAGTATTTT. Translating gives CASSLARDTQYF.

The V gene is TRBV30, the J gene TRBJ2-1; possible D gene TRBD2, 6 bases. The CDR3 is 14 amino acids. Trimming left V 3 bases short and J 4 bases short, with 13 bases between. Germline CDR1 is GTSNPN and CDR2 is SVGIG (reference sequence). For the CDR3, the DNA is TGTGCCTGGAGGACTAGTAGGAAGTACAATGAGCAGTTCTTC. Translated: CAWRTSRKYNEQFF.